This TCR beta chain derives from a study of cytomegalovirus exposure and HLA in healthy donors. About the study: Of all 400 or so donors who were genotyped, under 90% belonged to the Caucasian-associated ancestry cluster.

The primer mix had 60 Vbeta and 13 Jbeta primers. TCRdb's copy holds only in-frame clones and misses some; the assay was immunoSEQ multiplex PCR. The profile covers around 100,000 clones, with around 74% appearing a single time and approximately 2% taken by the ten largest. V was pared by 4 bases and J by 3 bases, with 10 bases between. CDR3 length: 14 amino acids. Germline V gene lookup returns CDR1 SGHDT and CDR2 YYEEEE. Findings and limits, study-wide: In a later analysis, the majority of CMV-associated beta chains seemingly showed HLA restriction. There were 150 to 200 TCR beta chains listed as cytomegalovirus-associated.

Of note for this clone: What it recognizes is unknown.

The genes are TRBV5-6 and TRBJ2-2; D not resolved. The sequenced sample was PBMCs. The origin of this receptor is a woman aged 35 to 49 in good health and CMV-seronegative. This CDR3 reads CASSPRWHTGELFF. In DNA, the CDR3 is TGTGCCAGCAGCCCCAGGTGGCACACCGGGGAGCTGTTTTTT.